Following are 15 T cell receptor beta chains from one sample sequenced in a study of vaccination and CD4 T cells after COVID-19. Sequenced with the Oncomine TCR Beta short-read assay was DNA taken from cultured CD4+ T cells. TCRdb reprocessed the PCR reads with MiXCR, giving one entry per CDR3 protein. The sample lists around 21,000 distinct CDR3 sequences; around 50% were seen once. The treatment here: roughly ten-day PBMC culture with coronavirus spike peptide pools or control peptides (ViraFEST assay). The antigens these receptors bind are not known. The sample taken for sequencing was CD4+ T cells from blood, cultured in vitro. These receptors were taken from a human donor who had recovered from COVID-19.

On this clonotype: An end of the junction differs from the germline gene, which may be a read error. The chain joins TRBV7-3 to TRBJ2-1, with TRBD2 matching 11 bases. The CDR3 is 15 amino acids. Germline loops: CDR1 SGHTA, CDR2 FQGTGA. CDR3 protein: CVSSPVAGGRDEQFF. CDR3 bases: TGTGTCAGCAGCCCCGTAGCGGGAGGGCGGGATGAGCAGTTCTTC.

The chain combines TRBV15 with TRBJ2-5; D possibly corresponds to TRBD1 (6 bases). Germline V gene lookup returns CDR1 LNHNV and CDR2 YYDKDF (reference sequence). The CDR3 runs to 13 residues. Trimming stripped 0 bases from V and 5 bases from J, with 7 bases between. The CDR3 loop is CATSRDRGETQYF. The CDR3 bases are TGTGCCACCAGCAGAGACAGGGGTGAGACCCAGTACTTC.

Only a few counts were recorded for this clonotype. V usage is TRBV30 and J usage is TRBJ2-3, with a weak D call TRBD1 (5 bases). V shed 2 bases and J shed 11 bases, with 14 bases lying between them. Germline CDR1 GTSNPN, CDR2 SVGIG (reference sequence). The CDR3 consists of 12 residues. CDR3 in amino acids: CAWSHPGSRQYF. The CDR3 region has the DNA TGTGCCTGGAGTCACCCAGGGTCACGGCAGTATTTT.

This chain joins TRBV24-1 and TRBJ1-1; D is ambiguous. Looked up from germline, CDR1 is KGHDR and CDR2 is SFDVKD. V was shortened by 10 bases and J by 1 base, with 3 bases between the two germline ends. The CDR3 totals 10 residues. CDR3 nucleotides: TGTGCCACAAGGAACACTGAAGCTTTCTTT. This encodes CATRNTEAFF.

The chain combines TRBV18 with TRBJ2-7; TRBD1 aligns across 7 bases. J lost 3 bases, V lost 1 base, and 3 bases had no gene match. This CDR3 region has 14 residues. Germline lookup yields CDR1 KGHSH and CDR2 LQKENI. For the CDR3, the DNA is TGTGCCAGCTCACCACAGGCAGGGGGCTACGAGCAGTACTTC. Translated: CASSPQAGGYEQYF. Full variable domain (remainder filled in from reference TRBV18 and TRBJ2-7): NAGVMQNPRHLVRRRGQEARLRCSPMKGHSHVYWYRQLPEEGLKFMVYLQKENIIDESGMPKERFSAEFPKEGPSILRIQQVVRGDSAAYFCASSPQAGGYEQYFGPGTRLTVT.

This sequence joins TRBV27 and TRBJ2-5; weak D call: TRBD2 (5 bases). This CDR3 has 14 amino acids. Germline CDR1 and CDR2: MNHEY and SMNVEV (reference sequence). Trimming left V 1 base short and J 4 bases short, with 10 bases between. Here the CDR3 reads CASSLYAGRETQYF. CDR3 nucleotide sequence: TGTGCCAGCAGTTTATACGCGGGTAGAGAGACCCAGTACTTC.

The chain combines TRBV27 with TRBJ1-2; a possible D gene is TRBD1 (6 bases). V was shortened by 6 bases and J by 7 bases, with 21 bases between the two germline ends. The CDR3 is 15 residues long. CDR1 MNHEY and CDR2 SMNVEV come from the germline V gene (reference sequence). CDR3 coding DNA: TGTGCCAGCAGCAGAATCGGGCCTCAGGGGCTTGGCTACACCTTC. Amino acids: CASSRIGPQGLGYTF.

This clonotype was counted a few times. The chain couples TRBV6-1 to TRBJ2-3, with 14 nucleotides matching TRBD2. Losses at the gene ends were 5 bases for V and 2 bases for J; bases not matched to a gene: 3. The CDR3 has 16 amino acids. In germline, CDR1 is MNHNS, CDR2 SASEGT. The CDR3 protein is CASSRTSGGNTDTQYF. The CDR3 DNA reads as TGTGCCAGCAGTCGGACTAGCGGGGGGAACACAGATACGCAGTATTTT.

This chain uses TRBV21-1 with TRBJ2-5; the table's D call, TRBD1, was not checked against the DNA. TRBV21-1 is reported as a pseudogene. This CDR3 spans 14 amino acids. CDR3 protein: CASSNLGQRETQYF. Written as DNA, the CDR3 is TGTGCCAGCAGCAACTTGGGACAGCGGGAGACCCAGTACTTC.

This clonotype was detected only once. The chain uses TRBV7-2 and TRBJ1-2, with unresolved D. Trimming cost V 5 bases and J 1 base, with 5 bases left between them. CDR3 size: 12 residues. From germline, CDR1 is SGHTA and CDR2 FQGNSA. This CDR3 is CASSPGNYGYTF. The CDR3 DNA sequence: TGTGCCAGCAGCCCGGGTAACTATGGCTACACCTTC.

This clonotype was counted once. At one of its ends the junction is not consistent with the germline gene, which may arise from a read error. The chain recombines TRBV10-3 with TRBJ2-5; either TRBD1 or TRBD2 may fit D (5 bases each). Germline V gene lookup returns CDR1 ENHRY and CDR2 SYGVKD. This CDR3 has 15 amino acids. The CDR3 coding sequence is TGTGCCAGCAGTTACTCGCTGGGGGACCAAGAGACCCAGTACTTC. This gives the protein CASSYSLGDQETQYF.

The genes are TRBV4-1 and TRBJ1-1, with D perhaps TRBD1 (5 bases). Germline CDR1 is MGHRA and CDR2 is YSYEKL. V was clipped by 0 bases and J by 2 bases, with 13 bases between them. The CDR3 contains 16 residues. This CDR3 reads CASSQERGGPNTEAFF. The CDR3 region has the DNA TGCGCCAGCAGCCAAGAAAGGGGAGGCCCAAACACTGAAGCTTTCTTT.

This clonotype was counted a few times. The chain recombines TRBV12-3 or TRBV12-4 with TRBJ1-2, with TRBD1 as a possible D gene (5 bases). CDR3 length: 13 amino acids. V was trimmed by 6 bases and J by 2 bases, leaving 10 bases between them. DNA of the CDR3: TGTGCCAGCAGACCGCAGGGAAACTATGGCTACACCTTC. It specifies CASRPQGNYGYTF.

The V and J genes are TRBV7-3 and TRBJ2-2; no firm D call. The V end was cut by 4 bases, the J end by 8 bases, with 14 bases between. CDR3 size: 14 residues. CDR1 and CDR2 (germline): SGHTA, FQGTGA. The CDR3 here is CASSSGPEAGELFF. The CDR3 DNA follows: TGTGCCAGCAGCTCAGGCCCCGAGGCGGGGGAGCTGTTTTTT. Complete variable domain (other parts from reference TRBV7-3 and TRBJ2-2): GAGVSQTPSNKVTEKGKYVELRCDPISGHTALYWYRQSLGQGPEFLIYFQGTGAADDSGLPNDRFFAVRPEGSVSTLKIQRTERGDSAVYLCASSSGPEAGELFFGEGSRLTVL.

This chain uses TRBV27 with TRBJ2-7; maybe TRBD1 (6 bases). V lost 5 bases and J 7 bases, leaving 12 bases between the germline ends. The CDR3 has 12 amino acids. The germline gives CDR1 MNHEY, CDR2 SMNVEV (reference sequence). In DNA form, the CDR3 reads TGTGCCAGCAGTCCCCTGAGGGGGGAGCAGTACTTC. Its protein product is CASSPLRGEQYF.